This TCR beta chain was observed in a study of T-cell reconstitution after alpha-beta-depleted transplantation in children. Study-level findings and limits: Diversity and T-cell counts at one year after transplant derived mostly from new T cells.

Between the trimmed V and J ends, which lost 6 bases and 4 bases, there was a span of 7 bases. CDR1 and CDR2 from the germline V gene are SGHTA and FQGNSA. The CDR3 covers 12 residues. Preparation of the TCRbeta library used unique molecular identifiers. MiXCR, applied by TCRdb to the PCR reads, yields one record per CDR3 protein. The sample has around 960,000 distinct CDR3 sequences; about 31% are singletons. Points on this clonotype: Its antigen remains unidentified.

This chain joins TRBV7-2 and TRBJ1-5; the D is unclear. Sequences were derived from PBMCs, mostly from graft donor cells, sampled 360 days after TCRalphabeta/CD19-depleted stem cell transplant. The sequence derives from a boy in the first two years of life who had a stem cell transplant for SCID, so the T cells may come from the graft donor. The CDR3 nucleotides read TGTGCCAGCAGACTACCGAATCAGCCCCAGCATTTT. Amino acids: CASRLPNQPQHF.